A selection of T cell receptor beta chains follows, all from one sample in a study of OX40 agonist ivuxolimab in advanced cancers. Clones were read by immunoSEQ multiplex PCR, and TCRdb kept only the in-frame ones, dropping some. The sample holds over 20,000 clones; about three quarters are singletons and the top ten take roughly 18%. This material consisted of CD4+ or CD8+ T cells sorted from blood, taken in a trial of the OX40 agonist ivuxolimab. The receptors were gathered from an adult with an advanced solid tumor such as melanoma, head and neck, liver or kidney cancer. CDR3s include the opening cysteine and the closing phenylalanine or tryptophan. The D gene is left open where the match is weak. Clone size is not always given. Where it is, it says once, few, many or a class for expanded clones.

NA	NA	TRBJ2-1	TRBV7-9	TGTGCCAGCAGCTTGGCTCCCTACAATGAGCAGTTCTTC	CASSLAPYNEQFF
NA	NA	TRBJ2-3	TRBV14	TGTGCCAGCAGCGAATATCACCCTACGCAGTATTTT	CASSEYHPTQYF
NA	NA	TRBJ2-6	TRBV5-4	TGTGCCAGCAGCCCCGACGGGGGAACTGGGGCCAACGTCCTGACTTTC	CASSPDGGTGANVLTF
few	TRBD1	TRBJ1-5	TRBV4-1	TGCGCCAGCAGCCAACACAGGGGAGGCAATCAGCCCCAGCATTTT	CASSQHRGGNQPQHF
NA	NA	TRBJ2-7	TRBV11-1	TGTGCCAGCAGCCCTAAGTTACGGGGATCCTACGAGCAGTACTTC	CASSPKLRGSYEQYF
NA	NA	TRBJ1-5	TRBV19	TGTGCCAGTACCCTCCTAGGGGCAGGTCAGCCCCAGCATTTT	CASTLLGAGQPQHF
NA	TRBD1	TRBJ2-2	TRBV9	TGTGCCAGCAGCCCACATGGGACAGACACCGGGGAGCTGTTTTTT	CASSPHGTDTGELFF
NA	NA	TRBJ1-1	TRBV5-1	TGCGCCAGCAGCTCCCAACCTGACGGGACTGAAGCTTTCTTT	CASSSQPDGTEAFF
once	NA	TRBJ1-6	TRBV19	TGTGCCAGTAGTATACGTCAGGGGAGCAGACCCCTCCACTTT	CASSIRQGSRPLHF
NA	TRBD1	TRBJ1-2	TRBV18	TGTGCCAGCTCACCCCCCGCGAGGGGGCTAGGCTATGGCTACACCTTC	CASSPPARGLGYGYTF
few	NA	TRBJ1-1	TRBV2	TGTGCCAGCTATGAAGGGGGGCGGACTGAAGCTTTCTTT	CASYEGGRTEAFF
NA	NA	TRBJ1-1	TRBV9	TGTGCCAGCAGCACACCAGGGAACACTGAAGCTTTCTTT	CASSTPGNTEAFF
NA	NA	TRBJ2-7	TRBV5-5	TGTGCCAGCACCACGACAGGGAGGGAGCAGTACTTC	CASTTTGREQYF
NA	TRBD1	TRBJ2-7	TRBV29-1	TGCAGCTTTAACAGGGGGCTGTACGAGCAGTACTTC	CSFNRGLYEQYF
NA	NA	TRBJ2-7	TRBV7-9	TGTGCCAGCAGCTTAGGACCAGAGGCCCGCCCCCCCTACGAGCAGTACTTC	CASSLGPEARPPYEQYF
NA	NA	TRBJ2-1	TRBV7-2	TGTGCCAGCAGCTTGGCAGTCGTCGGAGCAGGGACTGAGCAGTTCTTC	CASSLAVVGAGTEQFF
NA	TRBD2	TRBJ2-3	TRBV9	TGTGCCAGCAGCGTTCGACTAGCGGCCCCTCTAGATACGCAGTATTTT	CASSVRLAAPLDTQYF
NA	NA	TRBJ2-7	TRBV6-1	TGTGCCAGCAGTGAACTGATCCAAGCCCTCGAGCAGTACTTC	CASSELIQALEQYF
NA	TRBD1	TRBJ2-5	TRBV7-6	TGTGCCAGCGCCCCGATTGGGACAGGGGAAGAGGCCCAGTACTTC	CASAPIGTGEEAQYF
NA	TRBD2	TRBJ2-2	TRBV5-1	TGCGCCAGCAGCCCCGGGAGGATTAGCGGGGAGCTGTTTTTT	CASSPGRISGELFF
NA	TRBD1	TRBJ2-7	TRBV9	TGTGCCAGCAGCGTCGGACAGGGCCTACGAGAACCCGGGGACGAGCAGTACTTC	CASSVGQGLREPGDEQYF
few	NA	TRBJ1-1	TRBV19	TGTGCCAGTAGTGTGACAGGGAACACTGAAGCTTTCTTT	CASSVTGNTEAFF
NA	TRBD1	TRBJ2-7	TRBV11-2	TGTGCCAGCAGCTTAGGGTCGGGGACAGAGTACTTC	CASSLGSGTEYF
NA	NA	TRBJ1-3	TRBV4-2	TGTGCCAGCAGCCAAGAATCAACAGTTCTAAACACCATATATTTT	CASSQESTVLNTIYF
few	NA	TRBJ2-1	TRBV28	TGTGCCAGCAGTTTTTTGGGAGTTAGAAGAACTTACAATGAGCAGTTCTTC	CASSFLGVRRTYNEQFF
few	NA	TRBJ2-4	TRBV6-6	TGTGCCAGCAGTTACGGGCAGGGGAAAAACATTCAGTACTTC	CASSYGQGKNIQYF
NA	NA	TRBJ1-5	TRBV5-6	TGTGCCAGCAGCCCGGGTAGGAATCAGCCCCAGCATTTT	CASSPGRNQPQHF
few	NA	TRBJ2-3	TRBV5-4	TGTGCCAGCAGCGGCCAACTAGCTCCAGATACGCAGTATTTT	CASSGQLAPDTQYF